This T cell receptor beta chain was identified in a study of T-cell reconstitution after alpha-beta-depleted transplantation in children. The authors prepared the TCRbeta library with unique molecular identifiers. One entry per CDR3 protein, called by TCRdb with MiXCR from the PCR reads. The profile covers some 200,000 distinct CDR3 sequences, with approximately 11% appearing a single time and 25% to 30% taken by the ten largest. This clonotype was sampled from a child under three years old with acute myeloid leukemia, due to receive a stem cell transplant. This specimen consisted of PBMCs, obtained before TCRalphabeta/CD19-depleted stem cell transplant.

CDR3 loop: CASSPRGSGRLQQSQYF. The CDR3 bases are TGTGCCAGCAGTCCCCGGGGAAGCGGAAGACTTCAACAGAGCCAGTACTTC. The rearrangement joins TRBV27 to TRBJ2-5; tentatively, D is TRBD2 (5 bases). Per the germline V gene, CDR1 is MNHEY and CDR2 is SMNVEV (reference sequence). The V end lost 5 bases, the J end lost 10 bases, and 29 bases lay between the germline ends. This CDR3 spans 17 amino acids.